This TCR beta chain emerged from a study of blood T cell repertoires in COVID-19. Across the whole study: From the United States, Italy and Spain came samples of acute and convalescent COVID-19.

This CDR3 region has 14 residues. The germline V and J ends were trimmed by 5 bases and 5 bases, with 15 bases remaining between them. Per germline, CDR1 MNHEY and CDR2 SMNVEV (reference sequence). The table came from immunoSEQ multiplex PCR; TCRdb's copy has only in-frame clones and leaves some out. The repertoire holds around 250,000 clones, roughly nine tenths seen once, with approximately 1.2% in the top ten. Participants, about 18 to 90 years old, spanned fewer than 30 US areas. Assignments of participants to cohorts depended upon their own reported clinical history. The TCR originated in a human donor in a cohort exposed to, infected with or recovered from COVID-19 (not recorded which). The donor label of this sample is uncertain. This chain joins TRBV27 and TRBJ1-2, with D tentatively TRBD1 (6 bases). The sample was PBMCs or T cells enriched from blood (not recorded which). Written as DNA, the CDR3 is TGTGCCAGCAGTGCCCAGGGGACCAGGTATGGCTACACCTTC. Its protein is CASSAQGTRYGYTF.